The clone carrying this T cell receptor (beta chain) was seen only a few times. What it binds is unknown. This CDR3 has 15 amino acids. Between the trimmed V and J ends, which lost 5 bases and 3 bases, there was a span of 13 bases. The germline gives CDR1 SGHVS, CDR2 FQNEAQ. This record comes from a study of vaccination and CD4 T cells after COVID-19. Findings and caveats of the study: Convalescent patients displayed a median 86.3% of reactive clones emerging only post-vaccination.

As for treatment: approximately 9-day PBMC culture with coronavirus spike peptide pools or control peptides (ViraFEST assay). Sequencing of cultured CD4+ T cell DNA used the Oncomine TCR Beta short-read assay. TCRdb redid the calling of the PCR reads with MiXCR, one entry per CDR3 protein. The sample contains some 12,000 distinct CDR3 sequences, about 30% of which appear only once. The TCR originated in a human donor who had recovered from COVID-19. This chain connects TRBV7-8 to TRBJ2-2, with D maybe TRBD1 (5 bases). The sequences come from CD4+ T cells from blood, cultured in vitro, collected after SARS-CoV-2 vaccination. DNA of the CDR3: TGTGCCAGCAGCATAAGGGGCAGGGACACCGGGGAGCTGTTTTTT. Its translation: CASSIRGRDTGELFF.